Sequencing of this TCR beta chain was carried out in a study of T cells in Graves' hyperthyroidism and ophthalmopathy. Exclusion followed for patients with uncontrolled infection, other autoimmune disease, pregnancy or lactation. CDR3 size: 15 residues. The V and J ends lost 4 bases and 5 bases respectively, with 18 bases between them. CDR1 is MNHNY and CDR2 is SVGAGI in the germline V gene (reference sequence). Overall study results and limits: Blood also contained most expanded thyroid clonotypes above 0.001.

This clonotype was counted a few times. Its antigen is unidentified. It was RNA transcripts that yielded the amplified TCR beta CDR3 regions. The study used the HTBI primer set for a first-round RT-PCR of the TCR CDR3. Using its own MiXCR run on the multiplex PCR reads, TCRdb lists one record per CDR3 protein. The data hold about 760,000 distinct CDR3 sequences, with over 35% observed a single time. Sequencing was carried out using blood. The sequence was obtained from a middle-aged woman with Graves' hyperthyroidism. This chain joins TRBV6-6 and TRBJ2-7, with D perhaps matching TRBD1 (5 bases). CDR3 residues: CASSSYQGSRDEQYF. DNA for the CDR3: TGTGCCAGCAGTTCATATCAGGGATCTCGCGACGAGCAGTACTTC.